The TCR beta chain under discussion was sequenced for a study of CD8+ T cells in alopecia areata. Reverse transcription of extracted RNA yielded cDNA, which provided the sequencing template. Produced via immunoSEQ multiplex PCR; TCRdb's table is partial and in-frame only. Here the sample spans some 200,000 clones, roughly 56% being singletons. Described treatment: oral pan-JAK inhibitor, 5-10 mg twice daily. Germline V gene sequence: CDR1 SGDLS, CDR2 YYNGEE. V lost 0 bases, J lost 9 bases, and 4 bases lay in between. The CDR3 loop spans 11 amino acids. The chain couples TRBV9 to TRBJ2-1; D is undetermined. The sequence was obtained from a human donor with alopecia areata. Sequencing used CD4+ T cells sorted from blood, obtained at week 4, from a patient treated with tofacitinib. CDR3 region: CASSVASEQFF. The CDR3, as DNA: TGTGCCAGCAGCGTAGCCTCTGAGCAGTTCTTC.